This TCR beta chain was documented in a study of blood T cell repertoires in COVID-19. Data came from immunoSEQ multiplex PCR; TCRdb stores just in-frame clones and leaves some out. The data hold about 250,000 clones, with roughly 84% observed a single time. V trimming: 7 bases; J trimming: 5 bases; junction bases outside the gene matches: 1. Germline V gives CDR1 MNHEY, CDR2 SVGAGI. This CDR3 has 12 amino acids. The chain combines TRBV6-5 with TRBJ1-5; TRBD1 agrees at 8 bases. This clonotype was obtained from a man aged 45-60 years with active or convalescent COVID-19. The material sequenced was peripheral blood. The CDR3 nucleotides are TGTGCCAGCAAGACAGGGGATCAGCCCCAGCATTTT. Its protein product is CASKTGDQPQHF.